The sequence of this TCR beta chain was determined in a study of blood T cell repertoires in COVID-19. Study context: Italy, Spain and the United States were the sources of the convalescent and acute COVID-19 samples. T cells, B-cell-depleted T cells, or PBMCs provided the cDNA or gDNA that served as material.

Authors' processing steps: Reference gene primer amplification yielded estimated nucleated cell counts. Data came from immunoSEQ multiplex PCR; TCRdb stores just in-frame clones and leaves some out. V, J and clone size derive from that table, while D and trimming were established from the DNA sequence. The sample has a few hundred thousand clones, 84% seen once. Germline loops: CDR1 SNHLY, CDR2 FYNNEI. V lost 10 bases, J lost 11 bases, and 17 bases lay in between. The CDR3 runs to 12 residues. The sample was peripheral blood. The TCR originated in a woman between 40 and 55 years old who had recovered from COVID-19. The rearrangement links TRBV2 to TRBJ1-4; possibly TRBD1 for D (5 bases). Here the CDR3 DNA reads TGTGCCAACCAGGGTGGGGGGGAGAAACTGTTTTTT. Translation: CANQGGGEKLFF.